Listed here are 5 T cell receptor beta chains from one sample, sequenced in a study of blood T cell repertoires in COVID-19. Repertoires were generated with immunoSEQ multiplex PCR, while TCRdb's copy carries only in-frame clones and drops some. The sample holds about 110,000 clones, approximately 87% seen once. The sample consisted of peripheral blood. The receptors were gathered from a woman aged 55 to 70 with acute or convalescent COVID-19.

The gene calls are TRBV29-1 and TRBJ2-3; tentative D call: TRBD1 (6 bases). The V end lost 1 base, the J end lost 2 bases, and 10 bases lay between the germline ends. Germline values: CDR1 SQVTM, CDR2 ANQGSEA. The CDR3 covers 14 residues. CDR3 protein: CSVEGQGITDTQYF. The CDR3 nucleotides are TGCAGCGTTGAAGGGCAGGGGATCACAGATACGCAGTATTTT.

The J gene is TRBJ2-6, the V gene TRBV27; no clear D gene. V shed 8 bases and J shed 0 bases, with 5 bases lying between them. The germline CDR1 and CDR2 sequences are MNHEY and SMNVEV (reference sequence). The CDR3 loop spans 13 amino acids. CDR3 amino acids: CASQLSGANVLTF. The CDR3 DNA sequence: TGTGCCAGCCAACTCTCTGGGGCCAACGTCCTGACTTTC.

The chain links TRBV29-1 to TRBJ1-1, with unresolved D. The CDR3 is 10 amino acids. V gave up 7 bases and J gave up 0 bases, with 3 bases separating them. CDR1 SQVTM and CDR2 ANQGSEA come from the germline V gene. This chain's CDR3 is CSAMNTEAFF. In DNA form, the CDR3 reads TGCAGCGCTATGAACACTGAAGCTTTCTTT.

The chain links TRBV27 to TRBJ2-2; no clear D. The V end lost 6 bases, the J end lost 3 bases, and 14 bases lay between the germline ends. CDR1 is MNHEY and CDR2 is SMNVEV in the germline V gene (reference sequence). The CDR3 totals 15 residues. In nucleotides, the CDR3 is TGTGCCAGCAGACTCGGGTCCGGATACACCGGGGAGCTGTTTTTT. This sequence encodes CASRLGSGYTGELFF.

The chain is built from TRBV5-1 and TRBJ2-1, with a possible D match to TRBD2 (7 bases). Per germline, CDR1 SGHRS and CDR2 YFSETQ. The CDR3 runs to 15 residues. V was clipped by 6 bases and J by 8 bases, with 21 bases between them. The CDR3 DNA sequence: TGCGCCAGCAAGAAGGGGGTGAGCGGGAACGATGAGCAGTTCTTC. Its protein is CASKKGVSGNDEQFF.